This TCR beta chain was identified in a study of metastatic and nonmetastatic thyroid tumors. Study in general: Repertoires from malignant and benign thyroid patients were compared across blood and tumor or nodule tissue.

General study results and limits: Significantly higher TCR beta diversity was reportedly seen in malignant thyroid tumors than benign nodules, in blood and tumor.

Not a single patient had been given any form of treatment at any point before undergoing thyroid surgery. Methods used by the authors: To classify distant metastasis in papillary thyroid cancer, a model was built from CDR3 differences across clinicopathological groups. Via MiXCR, TCRdb re-called the PCR reads. The V and J calls reflect TCRdb's pipeline rather than the authors' work. The sample has some 20,000 clones; over 15% are singletons. Remarks on this clone: Antigen specificity is unknown.

The V end lost 0 bases, the J end lost 3 bases, and 12 bases lay between the germline ends. This CDR3 comprises 14 residues. Germline V lookup: CDR1 DFQATT, CDR2 SNEGSKA (reference sequence). The sequence was obtained from a male donor with papillary thyroid cancer or a benign thyroid nodule (not recorded which). Some clones in this sample may be carry-over from other donors' samples. Material: blood. The chain combines TRBV20-1 with TRBJ2-7; tentatively, D is TRBD1 (5 bases). In DNA, the CDR3 is TGCAGTGCTAGAGATCGGCGACAGTTCTACGAGCAGTACTTC. Protein sequence: CSARDRRQFYEQYF.